These 11 T cell receptor beta chains came from one sample sequenced in a study of OX40 agonist ivuxolimab in advanced cancers. TCRdb's copy holds only in-frame clones and misses some; the assay was immunoSEQ multiplex PCR. The repertoire holds roughly 65,000 clones, with 87% as singletons. The input for sequencing was CD4+ or CD8+ T cells sorted from blood, taken in a trial of the OX40 agonist ivuxolimab. All receptors derive from an adult with an advanced solid tumor such as melanoma, head and neck, liver or kidney cancer.

The chain is built from TRBV11-2 and TRBJ1-3; D remains unclear. This CDR3 has 14 residues. Germline-derived CDR1 and CDR2 are SGHAT and FQNNGV. Trimming took off 3 bases at V and 0 bases at J, with 6 bases between the two ends. The DNA for the CDR3 is TGTGCCAGCAGCTTCCTTAGCTCTGGAAACACCATATATTTT. Amino acid sequence: CASSFLSSGNTIYF.

The chain links TRBV7-2 to TRBJ2-3; TRBD2 matches 9 bases. Germline V gives CDR1 SGHTA, CDR2 FQGNSA. The V gene end was trimmed by 4 bases and the J gene end by 2 bases; junction bases not matched to a gene: 7. The CDR3 loop spans 16 amino acids. CDR3 in DNA: TGTGCCAGCAGCTATGCTAGCGGGGCTATCACAGATACGCAGTATTTT. Its translation is CASSYASGAITDTQYF.

This clone was counted once. The chain carries TRBV19 and TRBJ1-4; D is unresolved. Trimming took off 3 bases at V and 5 bases at J, with 13 bases between the two ends. The CDR3 contains 15 residues. Germline CDR1 LNHDA, CDR2 SQIVND (reference sequence). CDR3 residues: CASSIKGWKNEKLFF. The CDR3 DNA reads TGTGCCAGTAGTATTAAGGGATGGAAGAATGAAAAACTGTTTTTT.

V usage is TRBV19 and J usage is TRBJ1-5; D remains ambiguous. V was pared by 1 base and J by 0 bases, with 13 bases between. CDR3 size: 17 residues. CDR1 and CDR2 from the germline V gene are LNHDA and SQIVND (reference sequence). CDR3 DNA sequence: TGTGCCAGTAGTATAGGAGTTTTGGGGAATAGCAATCAGCCCCAGCATTTT. Its protein product is CASSIGVLGNSNQPQHF. Full variable domain (rest looked up from reference TRBV19 and TRBJ1-5): DGGITQSPKYLFRKEGQNVTLSCEQNLNHDAMYWYRQDPGQGLRLIYYSQIVNDFQKGDIAEGYSVSREKKESFPLTVTSAQKNPTAFYLCASSIGVLGNSNQPQHFGDGTRLSIL.

This chain connects TRBV2 to TRBJ1-2, with a tentative D call TRBD1 (5 bases). Germline V gene lookup returns CDR1 SNHLY and CDR2 FYNNEI. The germline V and J ends were trimmed by 3 bases and 5 bases, with 16 bases remaining between them. The CDR3 runs to 15 residues. The CDR3: CASSDARGRIYGYTF. In nucleotides, the CDR3 is TGTGCCAGCAGTGATGCGAGGGGCAGGATATATGGCTACACCTTC.

The gene calls are TRBV7-6 and TRBJ2-5; maybe TRBD1 (6 bases). The CDR3 spans 14 residues. V gave up 1 base and J gave up 1 base, with 7 bases separating them. The germline V gene encodes CDR1 SGHVS and CDR2 FNYEAQ. The CDR3 DNA is TGTGCCAGCAGCTTAGTACAGGGCCAAGAGACCCAGTACTTC. It yields the protein CASSLVQGQETQYF.

J is TRBJ2-3 and V is TRBV18; 7 bases fit TRBD1. Germline values: CDR1 KGHSH, CDR2 LQKENI. This CDR3 is 16 amino acids long. The trim removed 2 bases at V and 2 bases at J, leaving 7 bases unmatched. The CDR3: CASSPLTRGSTDTQYF. The CDR3 region has the DNA TGTGCCAGCTCACCATTAACCAGGGGGTCCACAGATACGCAGTATTTT.

The chain carries TRBV4-1 and TRBJ1-3; D remains unclear. The CDR3 contains 15 residues. Per the germline V gene, CDR1 is MGHRA and CDR2 is YSYEKL. Trimming cost V 1 base and J 0 bases, with 7 bases left between them. The CDR3 bases are TGCGCCAGCAGCCAAGGATCCGGCTCTGGAAACACCATATATTTT. The encoded protein is CASSQGSGSGNTIYF.

This chain joins TRBV19 and TRBJ2-1; 7 nucleotides match TRBD2. The length of the CDR3 is 14 residues. Trimming took 6 bases from V and 2 from J; bases not matched to a gene: 4. Per the germline V gene, CDR1 is LNHDA and CDR2 is SQIVND (reference sequence). In nucleotides, the CDR3 is TGTGCCAGTAGGAGCGGGGTACCCTACAATGAGCAGTTCTTC. It is translated as CASRSGVPYNEQFF.

This clone was seen once. The chain links TRBV28 to TRBJ2-5, with a tentative D call TRBD1 (5 bases). The end of the DNA fits TRBJ2-7 better, so the J call may be wrong. Germline V gene data show CDR1 as MDHEN and CDR2 as SYDVKM. This CDR3 has 16 amino acids. The CDR3 sequence: CASSGAGAPRQGEQYF. The DNA for the CDR3 is TGTGCCAGCAGTGGGGCAGGCGCACCTAGGCAGGGCGAGCAGTACTTC.

This clone was picked up one time. V usage is TRBV10-2 and J usage is TRBJ1-5; no clear D. This CDR3 region has 15 residues. Germline loops: CDR1 WSHSY, CDR2 SAAADI. Trimming cost V 5 bases and J 2 bases, with 13 bases left between them. In nucleotides, the CDR3 is TGCGCCAGCAGTTTATCCAAGTCGGGCAATCAGCCCCAGCATTTT. It yields the protein CASSLSKSGNQPQHF.